This TCR beta chain was documented in a study of T cell repertoires in cytomegalovirus infection. Looking at the study overall: Matching HLA type, along with CMV infection, was indicated by public TCR beta signatures.

The germline CDR1 and CDR2 sequences are DFQATT and SNEGSKA (reference sequence). CDR3 length equals 13 residues. V lost 6 bases and J 4 bases, leaving 12 bases between the germline ends. MiXCR was run by TCRdb on the reads, yielding one entry per CDR3 protein. The sample has approximately 500,000 distinct CDR3 sequences, around 11% seen once. The TCR originated in a human donor in good health (CMV status not recorded). Some clones in this sample may be carry-over from other donors' samples. The V gene is TRBV20-1, the J gene TRBJ1-4; no reliable D call. The sequenced sample consisted of PBMCs. Written as DNA, the CDR3 is TGCAGTGCCCCGCTTCGGCGTAATGAAAAACTGTTTTTT. This codes for CSAPLRRNEKLFF.